The clone carrying this T cell receptor beta chain was counted between two and nine times. This specimen comes from a study of blood T cell repertoires in COVID-19. About the study: The origin of the acute and convalescent COVID-19 samples was the United States, Italy and Spain. PBMCs, B-cell-depleted T cells, or T cells were the source of the cDNA or gDNA that made up the material.

This table comes from immunoSEQ multiplex PCR, and its TCRdb copy is limited to in-frame clones, with some not included. The data contain 200,000 or so clones, approximately 81% of them singletons. Per germline, CDR1 SGHTA and CDR2 FQGTGA. This CDR3 region has 16 residues. J was trimmed by 2 bases and V by 5 bases; bases with no gene match: 10. The chain has TRBV7-3 and TRBJ2-5, with 8 bases lining up with TRBD2. The receptor was isolated from an elderly woman with acute or convalescent COVID-19. Sequenced sample: peripheral blood. CDR3 residues: CASSLATGGRQETQYF. Here the CDR3 DNA reads TGTGCCAGCAGCCTCGCCACGGGGGGGCGTCAAGAGACCCAGTACTTC.